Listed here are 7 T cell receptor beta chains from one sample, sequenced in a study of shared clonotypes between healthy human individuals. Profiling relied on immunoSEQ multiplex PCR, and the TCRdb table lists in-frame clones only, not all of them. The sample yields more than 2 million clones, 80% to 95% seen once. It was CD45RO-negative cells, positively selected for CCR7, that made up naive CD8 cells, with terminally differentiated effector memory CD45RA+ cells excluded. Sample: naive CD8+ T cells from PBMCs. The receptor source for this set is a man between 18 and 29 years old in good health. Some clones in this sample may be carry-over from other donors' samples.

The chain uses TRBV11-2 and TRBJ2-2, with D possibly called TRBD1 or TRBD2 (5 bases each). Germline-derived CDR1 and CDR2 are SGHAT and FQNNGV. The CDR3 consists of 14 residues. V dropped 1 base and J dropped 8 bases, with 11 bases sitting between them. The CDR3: CASSLGGDWGELFF. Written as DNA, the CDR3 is TGTGCCAGCAGCTTAGGAGGGGATTGGGGGGAGCTGTTTTTT.

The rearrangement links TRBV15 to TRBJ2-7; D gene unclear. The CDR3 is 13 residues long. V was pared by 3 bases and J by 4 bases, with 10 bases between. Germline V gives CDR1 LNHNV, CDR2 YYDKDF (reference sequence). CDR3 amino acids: CATSSHGIYEQYF. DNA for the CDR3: TGTGCCACCAGCAGCCACGGAATTTACGAGCAGTACTTC.

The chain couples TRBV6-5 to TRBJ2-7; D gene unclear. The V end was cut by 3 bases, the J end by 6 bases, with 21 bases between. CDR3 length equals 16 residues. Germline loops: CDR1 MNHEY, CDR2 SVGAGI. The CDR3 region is CASSYFRERPTLEQYF. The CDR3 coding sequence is TGTGCCAGCAGTTATTTTAGGGAAAGGCCGACCCTCGAGCAGTACTTC.

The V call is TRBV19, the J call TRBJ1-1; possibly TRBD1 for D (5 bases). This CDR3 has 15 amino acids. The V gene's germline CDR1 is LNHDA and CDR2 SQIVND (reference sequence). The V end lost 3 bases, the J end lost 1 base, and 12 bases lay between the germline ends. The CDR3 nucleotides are TGTGCCAGTAGTATGTATGGGGGTACGAACACTGAAGCTTTCTTT. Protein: CASSMYGGTNTEAFF.

Written as DNA, the CDR3 is TGTGCCAGCAGCCCGGCTGCGGGGGACTATGGCTACACCTTC. It encodes CASSPAAGDYGYTF. The gene calls are TRBV27 and TRBJ1-2; D perhaps matches TRBD1 (5 bases). V was pared by 6 bases and J by 3 bases, with 14 bases between. The CDR3 has 14 amino acids. Germline CDR1 reads MNHEY; CDR2 reads SMNVEV (reference sequence).

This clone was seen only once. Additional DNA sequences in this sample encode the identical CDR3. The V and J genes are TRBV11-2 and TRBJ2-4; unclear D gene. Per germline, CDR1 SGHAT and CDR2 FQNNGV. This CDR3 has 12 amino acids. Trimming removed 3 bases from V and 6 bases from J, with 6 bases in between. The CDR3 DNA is TGTGCCAGCAGCTTCGGCGGAAACATTCAGTACTTC. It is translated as CASSFGGNIQYF. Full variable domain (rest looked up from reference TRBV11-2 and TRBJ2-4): EAGVAQSPRYKIIEKRQSVAFWCNPISGHATLYWYQQILGQGPKLLIQFQNNGVVDDSQLPKDRFSAERLKGVDSTLKIQPAKLEDSAVYLCASSFGGNIQYFGAGTRLSVL.

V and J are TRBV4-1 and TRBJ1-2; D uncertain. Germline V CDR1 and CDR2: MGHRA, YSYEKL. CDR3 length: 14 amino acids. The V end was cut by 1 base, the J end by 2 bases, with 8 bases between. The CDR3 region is CASSQGVGNYGYTF. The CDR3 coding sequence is TGCGCCAGCAGCCAAGGTGTGGGGAACTATGGCTACACCTTC.